In this sample, the clone carrying this TCR beta chain turned up a few times. The data originate from a study of naive and memory T cell subsets. The CDR3 totals 15 residues. The germline CDR1 and CDR2 sequences are SEHNR and FQNEAQ (reference sequence). Trimming cost V 5 bases and J 3 bases; bases outside gene matches: 6. After CD4 positive bead selection, the CD4-negative fraction gave CD8 T cells. An equimolar mix of two oligonucleotides served as the beta constant-region primer for TRBC1 and TRBC2. Ligation attached a single-stranded oligonucleotide with a 12-nucleotide UMI and the SP2 primer to the cDNA 3' end. TCRdb re-derived calls from the UMI-ligation and nested PCR reads in MiXCR, one entry per CDR3 protein. The table records 130,000 to 150,000 distinct CDR3 sequences, 15% to 20% of them present only once.

The chain has TRBV7-9 and TRBJ2-3, with 9 positions matching TRBD2. This sequence was found in a human donor in good health. The sequenced material came from naive CD4+ T cells from blood. The DNA for the CDR3 is TGTGCCAGCAGCGTTAGCGGGAGTAGAACAGATACGCAGTATTTT. This gives the protein CASSVSGSRTDTQYF. The whole variable domain, remainder taken from reference TRBV7-9 and TRBJ2-3, is DTGVSQNPRHKITKRGQNVTFRCDPISEHNRLYWYRQTLGQGPEFLTYFQNEAQLEKSRLLSDRFSAERPKGSFSTLEIQRTEQGDSAMYLCASSVSGSRTDTQYFGPGTRLTVL.